The 13 T cell receptor beta chains below come from one sample, sequenced in a study of T-cell reconstitution after alpha-beta-depleted transplantation in children. Molecular barcoding with unique molecular identifiers was used for the TCRbeta library. TCRdb analysed the PCR reads with MiXCR anew, one entry per CDR3 protein. This sample has about 400,000 distinct CDR3 sequences, with over 20% found just once. This specimen was PBMCs from the stem cell graft donor, taken from the stem cell graft. The source is a human donor who donated a stem cell graft to a child with acute myeloid leukemia.

This clonotype came up many times. The V and J genes are TRBV29-1 and TRBJ1-5, with D possibly matching TRBD1 (5 bases). The V gene lost 6 bases and the J gene lost 6 bases, with 12 bases spanning the gap. The CDR3 extends over 12 amino acids. CDR1 and CDR2 from the germline V gene are SQVTM and ANQGSEA. The CDR3 sequence is CSVQTTGQPQHF. The CDR3 nucleotides are TGCAGCGTCCAAACTACAGGTCAGCCCCAGCATTTT.

The chain links TRBV3-1 to TRBJ2-7; TRBD1 agrees at 9 bases. The CDR3 is 15 residues long. Germline V gene data show CDR1 as LGHDT and CDR2 as YNNKEL (reference sequence). Trimming cost V 3 bases and J 7 bases; bases outside gene matches: 10. In DNA, the CDR3 is TGTGCCAGCAGCCAGTCCGGGACAGGGCCCTGGGAGCAGTACTTC. Translating gives CASSQSGTGPWEQYF.

This clonotype was observed many times. The chain links TRBV6-1 to TRBJ2-1, with 7 positions matching TRBD2. V lost 7 bases, J lost 1 base, and 7 bases stayed unmatched. The CDR3 covers 15 residues. CDR1 MNHNS and CDR2 SASEGT come from the germline V gene. For the CDR3, the DNA is TGTGCCAGCACCCCGACGGGGGGATCCTACAATGAGCAGTTCTTC. Its protein product is CASTPTGGSYNEQFF.

The gene calls are TRBV5-1 and TRBJ1-1; TRBD1 is a possible D gene (5 bases). The V gene's germline CDR1 is SGHRS and CDR2 YFSETQ. The CDR3 contains 16 residues. Trimming stripped 0 bases from V and 4 bases from J, with 16 bases between. The CDR3 DNA reads TGCGCCAGCAGCTTGGGGGGTGGTACCGGGGGCACTGAAGCTTTCTTT. Amino acids: CASSLGGGTGGTEAFF.

There are many counts of this clonotype. The rearrangement joins TRBV12-3 or TRBV12-4 to TRBJ2-2; tentatively, D is TRBD2 (6 bases). CDR3 size: 12 residues. Trimming took off 10 bases at V and 5 bases at J, with 11 bases between the two ends. The CDR3 DNA reads as TGTGCCATCCTCCGGGGGACCGGGGAGCTGTTTTTT. This codes for CAILRGTGELFF.

V gene TRBV29-1 combines with J gene TRBJ1-1; the D gene is possibly TRBD1 (5 bases). The CDR3 is made up of 12 amino acids. Germline lookup yields CDR1 SQVTM and CDR2 ANQGSEA. V lost 5 bases and J lost 7, with 14 bases in between. Here the CDR3 DNA reads TGCAGCGTTTCATCAGGGTATGATGAAGCTTTCTTT. It is translated as CSVSSGYDEAFF.

The rearrangement links TRBV2 to TRBJ2-1; 9 bases are shared with TRBD2. CDR1 SNHLY and CDR2 FYNNEI come from the germline V gene. The ends lost 4 bases at V and 7 bases at J; junction bases unmatched: 8. The CDR3 totals 15 residues. The DNA of the CDR3 is TGTGCCAGCAGTGGGAGGTTGGGACTAGCTAATGAGCAGTTCTTC. It encodes CASSGRLGLANEQFF.

This clonotype has only a few counts. CDR3 sequence reads: CASSPYMTSKETQYF. The CDR3 DNA reads as TGTGCCAGCAGTCCCTATATGACTAGTAAAGAGACCCAGTACTTC. This chain links TRBV6-1 with TRBJ2-5, with D perhaps matching TRBD2 (6 bases). The CDR3 is 15 amino acids. Germline V CDR1 and CDR2: MNHNS, SASEGT. V lost 5 bases to trimming and J lost 3 bases, with 16 bases between them.

This sequence joins TRBV20-1 and TRBJ2-3; 7 bases are a match to TRBD2. The germline CDR1 and CDR2 sequences are DFQATT and SNEGSKA (reference sequence). The CDR3 consists of 13 residues. This chain's CDR3 is CSPGRLSTDTQYF. CDR3 sequence (DNA): TGCAGCCCCGGGAGGCTTAGCACAGATACGCAGTATTTT.

There are many counts of this clonotype. This rearrangement joins TRBV10-3 to TRBJ1-1; the D gene is possibly TRBD1 (5 bases). CDR3 length: 15 residues. V lost 3 bases to trimming and J lost 4 bases, with 15 bases between them. Per germline, CDR1 ENHRY and CDR2 SYGVKD. CDR3 sequence: CAISEGRVRSTEAFF. Here the CDR3 DNA reads TGTGCCATCAGTGAAGGCAGGGTGAGAAGCACTGAAGCTTTCTTT.

A few counts support this clonotype. CDR3 coding DNA: TGTGCCACCAGTGATTACGGCGGGAGATACAATGAGCAGTTCTTC. Protein sequence: CATSDYGGRYNEQFF. The V gene is TRBV24-1, the J gene TRBJ2-1, with 7 bases identical to TRBD2. V shed 2 bases, J shed 4 bases, and the junction held 4 bases outside the gene matches. There are 15 residues in the CDR3. Looked up from germline, CDR1 is KGHDR and CDR2 is SFDVKD.

In its sample, this clonotype was seen a few times. CDR3: CSADGLAGQGTQYF. The CDR3 coding sequence is TGCAGTGCTGACGGACTAGCGGGGCAAGGTACGCAGTATTTT. The chain employs TRBV20-1 and TRBJ2-3, with TRBD2 identical over 12 bases. This CDR3 spans 14 amino acids. Germline V gene sequence: CDR1 DFQATT, CDR2 SNEGSKA (reference sequence). V shed 5 bases and J 8 bases; nucleotides not matched to a gene: 8.

V usage is TRBV5-1 and J usage is TRBJ2-1; D is perhaps TRBD2 (5 bases). The V end was cut by 3 bases, the J end by 8 bases, with 15 bases between. Germline assignment: CDR1 SGHRS and CDR2 YFSETQ. This CDR3 is 14 amino acids long. CDR3 bases: TGCGCCAGCAGCTCGGGAAGGGAAGGAGATGAGCAGTTCTTC. Its translation: CASSSGREGDEQFF.